This T cell receptor beta chain derives from a study of T cell responses to AZD1222 COVID-19 vaccine. Both about-4-week and about-12-week second-dose recipients were combined. Study-level points and caveats: Of the AZD1222 recipients, only 5 or 6 were seropositive at baseline. No day 14 peak samples; only post-peak repertoires were characterized.

Generated by immunoSEQ multiplex PCR, the TCRdb table keeps only in-frame clones and is missing some. The sample records 150,000 to 180,000 clones, roughly 90% being singletons. To note about this clone: No antigen is known for it.

CDR3 length equals 13 residues. Germline CDR1 reads SNHLY; CDR2 reads FYNNEI. The V segment lost 11 bases and the J segment 7 bases; nucleotides outside the gene matches: 5. The sequence was collected from an adult who received the AZD1222 COVID-19 vaccine. Sample: peripheral blood, taken 28 days after the second AZD1222 dose. The rearrangement joins TRBV2 to TRBJ1-6; 10 bases align to TRBD1. DNA of the CDR3: TGTGCCGTTTCGACAGGGGGCAATTCACCCCTCCACTTT. This translates into CAVSTGGNSPLHF.